Sequencing of this T cell receptor beta chain was carried out in a study of CD8 T cells in ankylosing spondylitis. Whole-study findings and limits: Disease-linked clones were CD8+ and relatively rare in peripheral blood. What appeared characteristic of ankylosing spondylitis blood was a TCR beta motif of fewer than ten highly homologous variants.

CDR1 SGHTA and CDR2 FQGNSA come from the germline V gene. The CDR3 length is 14 residues. V was trimmed by 6 bases and J by 3 bases, leaving 11 bases between them. TCRdb used MiXCR to reprocess the 5' RACE reads, holding one entry per CDR3 protein. The table shows around 890,000 distinct CDR3 sequences, with approximately 12% occurring only once. This clonotype came up many times. Its antigen is not identified. This clonotype was obtained from a male donor with ankylosing spondylitis. This chain joins TRBV7-2 and TRBJ2-2; D possibly corresponds to TRBD1 (5 bases). Specimen: blood, either unsorted or a sorted T cell fraction (not recorded which). The CDR3: CASSFDRYTGELFF. In nucleotides, the CDR3 is TGTGCCAGCAGTTTCGACAGATACACCGGGGAGCTGTTTTTT.